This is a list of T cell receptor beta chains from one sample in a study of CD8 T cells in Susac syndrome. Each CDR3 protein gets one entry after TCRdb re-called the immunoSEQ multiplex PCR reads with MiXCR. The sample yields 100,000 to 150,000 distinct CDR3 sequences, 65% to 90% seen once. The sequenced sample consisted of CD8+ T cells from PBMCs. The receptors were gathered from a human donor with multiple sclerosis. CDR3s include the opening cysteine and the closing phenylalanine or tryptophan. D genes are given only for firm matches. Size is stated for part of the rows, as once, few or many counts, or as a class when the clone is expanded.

cdr3_aa: CASSPDTETQYF
cdr3_nt: TGTGCCAGCAGTCCAGATACCGAGACCCAGTACTTC
clone_size: .
d_call: .
j_call: TRBJ2-5
v_call: TRBV6-1

cdr3_aa: CASSLTYNEQFF
cdr3_nt: TGTGCCAGCAGTCTAACTTACAATGAGCAGTTCTTC
clone_size: few
d_call: .
j_call: TRBJ2-1
v_call: TRBV6-6

cdr3_aa: CANSAGPGTGADTQYF
cdr3_nt: TGTGCCAACTCCGCAGGACCCGGGACAGGGGCAGATACGCAGTATTTT
clone_size: .
d_call: TRBD1
j_call: TRBJ2-3
v_call: TRBV11-2

cdr3_aa: CATSYGRDQPQHF
cdr3_nt: TGTGCCACCTCGTACGGCAGGGATCAGCCCCAGCATTTT
clone_size: .
d_call: .
j_call: TRBJ1-5
v_call: TRBV27

cdr3_aa: CASSLTGSGYGYTF
cdr3_nt: TGTGCCAGCAGTCTGACAGGGAGTGGTTATGGCTACACCTTC
clone_size: .
d_call: TRBD1
j_call: TRBJ1-2
v_call: TRBV27

cdr3_aa: CASRTPGGEELFF
cdr3_nt: TGTGCCAGCAGGACCCCAGGGGGCGAGGAGCTGTTTTTT
clone_size: once
d_call: TRBD1
j_call: TRBJ2-2
v_call: TRBV7-3

cdr3_aa: CASRPPGLAGASSYNEQFF
cdr3_nt: TGTGCCAGCAGACCACCGGGACTAGCGGGAGCGAGCTCCTACAATGAGCAGTTCTTC
clone_size: .
d_call: TRBD2
j_call: TRBJ2-1
v_call: TRBV6-1

cdr3_aa: CASSSGQGISYNEQFF
cdr3_nt: TGTGCCAGCAGCTCGGGACAGGGGATCTCCTACAATGAGCAGTTCTTC
clone_size: .
d_call: TRBD1
j_call: TRBJ2-1
v_call: TRBV7-9

cdr3_aa: CASSLGPGAGAYNEQFF
cdr3_nt: TGTGCCAGCAGCTTAGGGCCCGGGGCAGGGGCTTACAATGAGCAGTTCTTC
clone_size: .
d_call: .
j_call: TRBJ2-1
v_call: TRBV13

cdr3_aa: CASSPDRIVGTEAFF
cdr3_nt: TGTGCCAGCTCACCCGACAGGATAGTTGGAACTGAAGCTTTCTTT
clone_size: .
d_call: .
j_call: TRBJ1-1
v_call: TRBV18

cdr3_aa: CSATDLDRTQETQYF
cdr3_nt: TGCAGTGCTACAGACTTGGACAGGACTCAAGAGACCCAGTACTTC
clone_size: .
d_call: TRBD1
j_call: TRBJ2-5
v_call: TRBV20-1

cdr3_aa: CSAKVLWGREGYNEQFF
cdr3_nt: TGCAGTGCTAAGGTTCTATGGGGGAGGGAGGGGTACAATGAGCAGTTCTTC
clone_size: .
d_call: TRBD2
j_call: TRBJ2-1
v_call: TRBV20-1

cdr3_aa: CASREPGHKNTGELFF
cdr3_nt: TGTGCCAGCAGAGAACCGGGACACAAGAACACCGGGGAGCTGTTTTTT
clone_size: .
d_call: .
j_call: TRBJ2-2
v_call: TRBV2

cdr3_aa: CASSPINREPGNTIYF
cdr3_nt: TGTGCCAGCAGCCCAATCAACAGGGAACCTGGAAACACCATATATTTT
clone_size: .
d_call: .
j_call: TRBJ1-3
v_call: TRBV12-3/TRBV12-4

cdr3_aa: CSARKPGVTEAFF
cdr3_nt: TGCAGTGCTAGAAAACCAGGGGTCACTGAAGCTTTCTTT
clone_size: .
d_call: .
j_call: TRBJ1-1
v_call: TRBV20-1

cdr3_aa: CASSLAGPGYEQYF
cdr3_nt: TGTGCCAGCAGCTTAGCGGGGCCGGGCTACGAGCAGTACTTC
clone_size: few
d_call: TRBD2
j_call: TRBJ2-7
v_call: TRBV5-6

cdr3_aa: CAISDGQGSTDTQYF
cdr3_nt: TGTGCCATCAGTGACGGACAGGGAAGCACAGATACGCAGTATTTT
clone_size: .
d_call: TRBD1
j_call: TRBJ2-3
v_call: TRBV10-3

cdr3_aa: CASSLKGREQFF
cdr3_nt: TGTGCCAGCAGCCTCAAGGGGCGGGAGCAGTTCTTC
clone_size: .
d_call: .
j_call: TRBJ2-1
v_call: TRBV4-2

cdr3_aa: CAISDREGTGELFF
cdr3_nt: TGTGCCATCAGTGACAGGGAGGGGACCGGGGAGCTGTTTTTT
clone_size: .
d_call: TRBD2
j_call: TRBJ2-2
v_call: TRBV10-3

cdr3_aa: CASSPSDRVVSGYNEQFF
cdr3_nt: TGTGCCAGCAGCCCCTCGGACAGGGTAGTTTCCGGCTACAATGAGCAGTTCTTC
clone_size: once
d_call: TRBD1
j_call: TRBJ2-1
v_call: TRBV9

cdr3_aa: CARTEIMNTEAFF
cdr3_nt: TGCGCCAGGACCGAGATCATGAACACTGAAGCTTTCTTT
clone_size: .
d_call: .
j_call: TRBJ1-1
v_call: TRBV5-1

cdr3_aa: CASSDRGPNYGYTF
cdr3_nt: TGTGCCAGCAGTGATCGGGGACCTAACTATGGCTACACCTTC
clone_size: few
d_call: .
j_call: TRBJ1-2
v_call: TRBV25-1

cdr3_aa: CASSSGEGAAAYNEQFF
cdr3_nt: TGTGCCAGCAGTTCGGGGGAGGGAGCTGCAGCCTACAATGAGCAGTTCTTC
clone_size: .
d_call: TRBD2
j_call: TRBJ2-1
v_call: TRBV6-5

cdr3_aa: CASSFEVGGGYEQYF
cdr3_nt: TGTGCCAGCAGTTTCGAGGTGGGGGGCGGCTACGAGCAGTACTTC
clone_size: few
d_call: .
j_call: TRBJ2-7
v_call: TRBV6-6

cdr3_aa: CASSYSFEGIRSNEQFF
cdr3_nt: TGTGCCAGCAGTTACTCGTTTGAGGGAATTCGTAGTAATGAGCAGTTCTTC
clone_size: few
d_call: .
j_call: TRBJ2-1
v_call: TRBV6-2/TRBV6-3

cdr3_aa: CASSQGSIGNNEKLFF
cdr3_nt: TGCGCCAGCAGCCAAGGTTCCATCGGGAATAATGAAAAACTGTTTTTT
clone_size: .
d_call: .
j_call: TRBJ1-4
v_call: TRBV4-1

cdr3_aa: CASLNNLWGTEALF
cdr3_nt: TGTGCCAGCCTGAACAACCTCTGGGGCACTGAAGCTCTCTTT
clone_size: .
d_call: .
j_call: TRBJ1-1
v_call: TRBV5-4

cdr3_aa: CSVEDRLVGEQYF
cdr3_nt: TGCAGCGTTGAAGATCGACTAGTGGGCGAGCAGTACTTC
clone_size: .
d_call: .
j_call: TRBJ2-7
v_call: TRBV29-1

cdr3_aa: CASSPIGLEYEQYF
cdr3_nt: TGTGCCAGCAGTCCCATTGGGCTAGAATACGAGCAGTACTTC
clone_size: .
d_call: .
j_call: TRBJ2-7
v_call: TRBV27

cdr3_aa: CSVERAEREAFF
cdr3_nt: TGCAGCGTTGAACGGGCCGAGCGTGAAGCTTTCTTT
clone_size: .
d_call: .
j_call: TRBJ1-1
v_call: TRBV29-1

cdr3_aa: CASGLGTSGGNEQFF
cdr3_nt: TGTGCCAGCGGGCTCGGGACTAGCGGCGGAAATGAGCAGTTCTTC
clone_size: .
d_call: TRBD2
j_call: TRBJ2-1
v_call: TRBV27